The present T cell receptor beta chain was sequenced within a study of T-cell reconstitution after alpha-beta-depleted transplantation in children. Whole-study results and caveats: Some patients owed their high day-60 TCRbeta diversity to surviving recipient T cells and thymic progenitors. About two months after transplant, alpha-beta T cells reportedly came from several hundred expanded graft clones.

Between the trimmed V and J ends, which lost 6 bases and 5 bases, there was a span of 14 bases. Germline CDR1 MDHEN, CDR2 SYDVKM. The CDR3 length is 13 residues. This clonotype was counted only a few times. The antigen is undetermined. Molecular barcoding with unique molecular identifiers was used for the TCRbeta library. Each CDR3 protein is one row after TCRdb ran MiXCR on the PCR reads. This table has 100,000 to 120,000 distinct CDR3 sequences, approximately 6.4% appearing once. The clonotype comes from a male patient aged 2-9 years who had a stem cell transplant for acute lymphoblastic leukemia, so the T cells may come from the graft donor. Sequencing was performed on PBMCs, mostly from graft donor cells, taken 360 days after TCRalphabeta/CD19-depleted stem cell transplant. The chain couples TRBV28 to TRBJ2-7, with D perhaps matching TRBD2 (5 bases). Here the CDR3 DNA reads TGTGCCAGCAGCCTTGGCAGGAGGAACGAGCAGTACTTC. Its protein product is CASSLGRRNEQYF.